These T cell receptor beta chains were read from a single sample in a study of cytomegalovirus exposure and HLA in healthy donors. TCRdb keeps only in-frame clones here, not all; method: immunoSEQ multiplex PCR. The sample has fewer than 200,000 clones; roughly 80% are singletons. The sequencing sample was made of PBMCs. Receptors were obtained from a human donor in good health. Both conserved end residues are part of each CDR3. The D gene is left open where the match is weak. A clone size is listed for some rows: how often the clone was seen (once, few, many), or a class if it is expanded.

v_call: TRBV29-1; clone_size: .; d_call: .; j_call: TRBJ1-2; cdr3_length: 15; cdr3_nt: TGCAGCGTGCCCAAGACCGGGACATCTAACTATGGCTACACCTTC; cdr3_aa: CSVPKTGTSNYGYTF
v_call: TRBV4-1; clone_size: .; d_call: TRBD2; j_call: TRBJ2-5; cdr3_length: 17; cdr3_nt: TGCGCCAGCAGCCAAGATAGGGTGGGCGGGGGACAAGAGACCCAGTACTTC; cdr3_aa: CASSQDRVGGGQETQYF
v_call: TRBV7-6; clone_size: .; d_call: .; j_call: TRBJ2-7; cdr3_length: 15; cdr3_nt: TGTGCCAGCAGCCTCCTCCTCGGGGGTACCGACGAGCAGTACTTC; cdr3_aa: CASSLLLGGTDEQYF
v_call: TRBV6-6; clone_size: once; d_call: .; j_call: TRBJ1-5; cdr3_length: 14; cdr3_nt: TGTGCCAGCTGCAGGGGAACGAGCAATCAGCCCCAGCATTTT; cdr3_aa: CASCRGTSNQPQHF
v_call: TRBV27; clone_size: .; d_call: .; j_call: TRBJ1-1; cdr3_length: 13; cdr3_nt: TGTGCCAGCAGTTTAGCAGGGATCACTGAAGCTTTCTTT; cdr3_aa: CASSLAGITEAFF
v_call: TRBV7-9; clone_size: few; d_call: .; j_call: TRBJ2-7; cdr3_length: 13; cdr3_nt: TGTGCCAGCAGCCCCACTAGCAGTTACGAGCAGTACTTC; cdr3_aa: CASSPTSSYEQYF
v_call: TRBV21-1; clone_size: .; d_call: .; j_call: TRBJ2-5; cdr3_length: 16; cdr3_nt: TGTGCCAGCAGCAAAGTGCGGGGGACAAGCCAAGAGACCCAGTACTTC; cdr3_aa: CASSKVRGTSQETQYF
v_call: TRBV6-5; clone_size: .; d_call: .; j_call: TRBJ2-2; cdr3_length: 13; cdr3_nt: TGTGCCAGCACCTTGACGGGCACCGGGGAGCTGTTTTTT; cdr3_aa: CASTLTGTGELFF
v_call: TRBV10-2; clone_size: few; d_call: .; j_call: TRBJ2-1; cdr3_length: 11; cdr3_nt: TGCGCCAGCAGTGAGGGGGCCGAGCAGTTCTTC; cdr3_aa: CASSEGAEQFF
v_call: TRBV5-6; clone_size: .; d_call: TRBD1; j_call: TRBJ1-2; cdr3_length: 14; cdr3_nt: TGTGCCAGCAGCTTGGAACAGGGGCAGGGTGGCTACACCTTC; cdr3_aa: CASSLEQGQGGYTF
v_call: TRBV19; clone_size: .; d_call: .; j_call: TRBJ2-7; cdr3_length: 14; cdr3_nt: TGTGCCAGTAGTATAGGTCCGGGGACCTACGAGCAGTACTTC; cdr3_aa: CASSIGPGTYEQYF
v_call: TRBV13; clone_size: few; d_call: TRBD2; j_call: TRBJ2-2; cdr3_length: 15; cdr3_nt: TGTGCCAGCAGCCTCCTCGCGGGGGAGTACCGGGAGCTGTTTTTT; cdr3_aa: CASSLLAGEYRELFF
v_call: TRBV7-2; clone_size: .; d_call: TRBD1; j_call: TRBJ2-1; cdr3_length: 17; cdr3_nt: TGTGCCAGCAGCTTAGGCAGAGGACAGGGGGGGTACAATGAGCAGTTCTTC; cdr3_aa: CASSLGRGQGGYNEQFF
v_call: TRBV4-2; clone_size: .; d_call: TRBD1; j_call: TRBJ1-6; cdr3_length: 16; cdr3_nt: TGTGCCAGCAGCCAAGAGTGGGGACAGGGATGGTCACCCCTCCACTTT; cdr3_aa: CASSQEWGQGWSPLHF
v_call: TRBV4-3; clone_size: .; d_call: TRBD2; j_call: TRBJ2-1; cdr3_length: 17; cdr3_nt: TGCGCCAGCAGCCAAGTGCCTAGCGGGGGGGACTACAATGAGCAGTTCTTC; cdr3_aa: CASSQVPSGGDYNEQFF
v_call: TRBV27; clone_size: .; d_call: TRBD2; j_call: TRBJ2-1; cdr3_length: 18; cdr3_nt: TGTGCCAGCAGGGGACTAGCGGGGGGAGCCAGCTCCTACAATGAGCAGTTCTTC; cdr3_aa: CASRGLAGGASSYNEQFF
v_call: TRBV25-1; clone_size: once; d_call: .; j_call: TRBJ1-3; cdr3_length: 15; cdr3_nt: TGTGCCAGCAGTGAACGGGTGAGCTCTGGAAACACCATATATTTT; cdr3_aa: CASSERVSSGNTIYF
v_call: TRBV7-9; clone_size: .; d_call: TRBD1; j_call: TRBJ1-1; cdr3_length: 16; cdr3_nt: TGTGCCAGCAGCCCTAAGACAGGGGGTTTATACACTGAAGCTTTCTTT; cdr3_aa: CASSPKTGGLYTEAFF
v_call: TRBV18; clone_size: .; d_call: TRBD1; j_call: TRBJ1-1; cdr3_length: 14; cdr3_nt: TGTGCCAGCTCACGCGACAGGGGAGCCACTGAAGCTTTCTTT; cdr3_aa: CASSRDRGATEAFF
v_call: TRBV6-6; clone_size: .; d_call: TRBD1; j_call: TRBJ1-5; cdr3_length: 14; cdr3_nt: TGTGCCAGCAGTTTCGGACAGGGCGGACAGCCCCAGCATTTT; cdr3_aa: CASSFGQGGQPQHF
v_call: TRBV27; clone_size: few; d_call: TRBD1; j_call: TRBJ1-1; cdr3_length: 14; cdr3_nt: TGTGCCAGCAGTTTACAGGGGGGCAACACTGAAGCTTTCTTT; cdr3_aa: CASSLQGGNTEAFF
v_call: TRBV7-2; clone_size: .; d_call: .; j_call: TRBJ1-4; cdr3_length: 14; cdr3_nt: TGTGCCAGCAGCTGGGGAGAAACTAATGAAAAACTGTTTTTT; cdr3_aa: CASSWGETNEKLFF
v_call: TRBV4-3; clone_size: few; d_call: TRBD1; j_call: TRBJ2-5; cdr3_length: 17; cdr3_nt: TGCGCCAGCAGCCAAGATTTCCGGCCAGGGGGCATGGAGACCCAGTACTTC; cdr3_aa: CASSQDFRPGGMETQYF
v_call: TRBV11-2; clone_size: .; d_call: TRBD2; j_call: TRBJ2-2; cdr3_length: 17; cdr3_nt: TGTGCCAGCAGCTTAGGCCCAACTAGCGGCAGAACCGGGGAGCTGTTTTTT; cdr3_aa: CASSLGPTSGRTGELFF
v_call: TRBV27; clone_size: few; d_call: TRBD1; j_call: TRBJ2-1; cdr3_length: 15; cdr3_nt: TGTGCCAGCAGTTTATACAGGGGGGTCTACAATGAGCAGTTCTTC; cdr3_aa: CASSLYRGVYNEQFF
v_call: TRBV23-1; clone_size: .; d_call: .; j_call: TRBJ1-1; cdr3_length: 14; cdr3_nt: TGCGCCAGCAGACGCCGGGACTTGAACACTGAAGCTTTCTTT; cdr3_aa: CASRRRDLNTEAFF
v_call: TRBV11-2; clone_size: .; d_call: TRBD2; j_call: TRBJ2-5; cdr3_length: 16; cdr3_nt: TGTGCCAGCAGCCCCAGCGGGGGCCCGTACCAAGAGACCCAGTACTTC; cdr3_aa: CASSPSGGPYQETQYF
v_call: TRBV28; clone_size: .; d_call: .; j_call: TRBJ2-7; cdr3_length: 16; cdr3_nt: TGTGCCAGCAAGGTGGGGGGGCTCAAGGGATCCTACGAGCAGTACTTC; cdr3_aa: CASKVGGLKGSYEQYF
v_call: TRBV7-8; clone_size: .; d_call: .; j_call: TRBJ2-5; cdr3_length: 13; cdr3_nt: TGTGCCAGCAGCTTAGCTCCGGAAGAGACCCAGTACTTC; cdr3_aa: CASSLAPEETQYF
v_call: TRBV27; clone_size: .; d_call: TRBD1; j_call: TRBJ1-4; cdr3_length: 15; cdr3_nt: TGTGCCAGCAGTTCATACAGGGGGCGGAATGAAAAACTGTTTTTT; cdr3_aa: CASSSYRGRNEKLFF
v_call: TRBV2; clone_size: once; d_call: TRBD1; j_call: TRBJ2-1; cdr3_length: 15; cdr3_nt: TGTGCCAGCAGTGTGCAGGGGGCAGCAGGGAATGAGCAGTTCTTC; cdr3_aa: CASSVQGAAGNEQFF
v_call: TRBV19; clone_size: .; d_call: .; j_call: TRBJ2-7; cdr3_length: 14; cdr3_nt: TGTGCCAGTAGCTCGGAGAACATTTTTTACGAGCAGTACTTC; cdr3_aa: CASSSENIFYEQYF
v_call: TRBV6-6; clone_size: .; d_call: .; j_call: TRBJ2-7; cdr3_length: 12; cdr3_nt: TGTGCCAGCAGGGAGGATCCCTACGAGCAGTACTTC; cdr3_aa: CASREDPYEQYF
v_call: TRBV5-6; clone_size: .; d_call: .; j_call: TRBJ2-7; cdr3_length: 14; cdr3_nt: TGTGCCAGCAGCTTGAGCGGACTCCGCCACGAGCAGTACTTC; cdr3_aa: CASSLSGLRHEQYF
v_call: TRBV5-1; clone_size: .; d_call: TRBD1; j_call: TRBJ1-1; cdr3_length: 15; cdr3_nt: TGCGCCAGCAGCTTGGGGACAGGGGCGAACACTGAAGCTTTCTTT; cdr3_aa: CASSLGTGANTEAFF
v_call: TRBV15; clone_size: .; d_call: .; j_call: TRBJ2-3; cdr3_length: 16; cdr3_nt: TGTGCCACCAGCAGTTTACAGGGGGGGGGCACAGATACGCAGTATTTT; cdr3_aa: CATSSLQGGGTDTQYF
v_call: TRBV6-5; clone_size: few; d_call: .; j_call: TRBJ1-2; cdr3_length: 14; cdr3_nt: TGTGCCAGCAGTTATGACGGACAGACCGGCGGCTACACCTTC; cdr3_aa: CASSYDGQTGGYTF
v_call: TRBV19; clone_size: .; d_call: TRBD1; j_call: TRBJ1-2; cdr3_length: 12; cdr3_nt: TGTGCCAGTAGGCAGGGGGTCTATGGCTACACCTTC; cdr3_aa: CASRQGVYGYTF
v_call: TRBV10-1; clone_size: .; d_call: TRBD1; j_call: TRBJ2-7; cdr3_length: 13; cdr3_nt: TGCGCCAGAGGGACAGAGCTAACCTACGAGCAGTACTTC; cdr3_aa: CARGTELTYEQYF
v_call: TRBV4-1; clone_size: .; d_call: .; j_call: TRBJ1-2; cdr3_length: 14; cdr3_nt: TGCGCCAGCAGCCAAGGCGGGATTGGCTATGGCTACACCTTC; cdr3_aa: CASSQGGIGYGYTF
v_call: TRBV9; clone_size: .; d_call: .; j_call: TRBJ1-1; cdr3_length: 13; cdr3_nt: TGTGCCAGCAGCGTGACAGTCGTCACTGAAGCTTTCTTT; cdr3_aa: CASSVTVVTEAFF
v_call: TRBV6-5; clone_size: .; d_call: TRBD1; j_call: TRBJ1-4; cdr3_length: 14; cdr3_nt: TGTGCCAGCAGTTCACAGGGGTCAGGCGAAAAACTGTTTTTT; cdr3_aa: CASSSQGSGEKLFF